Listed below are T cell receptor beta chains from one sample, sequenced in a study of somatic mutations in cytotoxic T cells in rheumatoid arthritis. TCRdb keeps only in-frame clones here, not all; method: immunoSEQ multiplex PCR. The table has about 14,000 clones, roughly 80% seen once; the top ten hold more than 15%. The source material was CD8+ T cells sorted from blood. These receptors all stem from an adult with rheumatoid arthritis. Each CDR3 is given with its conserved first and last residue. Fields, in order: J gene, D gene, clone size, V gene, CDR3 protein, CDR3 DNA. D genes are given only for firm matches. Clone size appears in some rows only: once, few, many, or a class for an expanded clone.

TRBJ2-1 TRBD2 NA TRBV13 CASSLGGGAVNEQFF TGTGCCAGCAGCTTAGGCGGGGGGGCGGTAAATGAGCAGTTCTTC
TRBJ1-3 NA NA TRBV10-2 CASSQGGRSGNTIYF TGCGCCAGCAGCCAGGGAGGGAGATCTGGAAACACCATATATTTT
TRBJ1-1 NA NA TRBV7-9 CASSLAQGFNTEAFF TGTGCCAGCAGCTTAGCGCAGGGGTTCAACACTGAAGCTTTCTTT
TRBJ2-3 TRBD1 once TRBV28 CASSQGQGATDTQYF TGTGCCAGCAGCCAGGGACAGGGGGCAACAGATACGCAGTATTTT
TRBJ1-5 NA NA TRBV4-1 CASSQDRLYQPQHF TGCGCCAGCAGCCAAGACAGGTTATATCAGCCCCAGCATTTT
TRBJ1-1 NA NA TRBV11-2 CASSLDVSLSSNTEAFF TGTGCCAGCAGCTTAGACGTCAGTTTATCGTCGAACACTGAAGCTTTCTTT
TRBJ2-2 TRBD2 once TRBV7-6 CASTRKGAGGLGNTGELFF TGTGCCAGCACCCGGAAGGGGGCGGGGGGGTTAGGGAACACCGGGGAGCTGTTTTTT
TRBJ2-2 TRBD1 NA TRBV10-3 CAISEPRTGNTGELFF TGTGCCATCAGTGAGCCGAGGACAGGGAACACCGGGGAGCTGTTTTTT
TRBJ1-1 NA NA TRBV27 CASSLDGNTEAFF TGTGCCAGCAGTTTAGACGGGAACACTGAAGCTTTCTTT
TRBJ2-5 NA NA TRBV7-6 CASSRTQGTQETQYF TGTGCCAGCAGCCGAACCCAGGGGACCCAAGAGACCCAGTACTTC
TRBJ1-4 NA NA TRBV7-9 CASSLISPGGNEKLFF TGTGCCAGCAGCTTAATCTCGCCCGGAGGTAATGAAAAACTGTTTTTT
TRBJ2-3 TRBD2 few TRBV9 CASSVGGGGSDTQYF TGTGCCAGCAGCGTAGGTGGCGGGGGGTCAGATACGCAGTATTTT
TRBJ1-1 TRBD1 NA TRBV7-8 CASSHQRDRVTEAFF TGTGCCAGCAGCCATCAACGGGACAGGGTAACTGAAGCTTTCTTT
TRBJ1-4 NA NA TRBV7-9 CASSIGGEKLFF TGTGCCAGCAGCATAGGGGGTGAAAAACTGTTTTTT
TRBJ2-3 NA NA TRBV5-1 CASSLGGGRSTDTQYF TGCGCCAGCAGCTTGGGGGGTGGAAGGAGTACAGATACGCAGTATTTT
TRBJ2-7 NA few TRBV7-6 CASSLERTTEQYF TGTGCCAGCAGCTTGGAGAGGACCACCGAGCAGTACTTC
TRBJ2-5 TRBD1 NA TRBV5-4 CASSLGDRGMETQYF TGTGCCAGCAGCTTGGGTGACAGGGGCATGGAGACCCAGTACTTC
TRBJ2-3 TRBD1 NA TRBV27 CASSSYSGTGGTDTQYF TGTGCCAGCAGTTCCTATTCCGGGACAGGAGGCACAGATACGCAGTATTTT
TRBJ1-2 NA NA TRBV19 CASSILRDGQRGGYTF TGTGCCAGTAGTATCCTCCGGGACGGGCAAAGAGGGGGCTACACCTTC
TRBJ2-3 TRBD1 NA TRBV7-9 CASSPRQGESTDTQYF TGTGCCAGCAGCCCCAGACAGGGAGAGAGCACAGATACGCAGTATTTT
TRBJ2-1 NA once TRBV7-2 CASSLDRRGHSYNEQFF TGTGCCAGCAGCTTAGATAGGAGGGGGCACTCCTACAATGAGCAGTTCTTC
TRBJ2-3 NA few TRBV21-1 CASSPKDTQYF TGTGCCAGCAGTCCGAAAGATACGCAGTATTTT
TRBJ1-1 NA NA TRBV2 CASRRRSEAFF TGTGCCAGCAGAAGGCGATCTGAAGCTTTCTTT
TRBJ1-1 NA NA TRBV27 CASRTNTEAFF TGTGCCAGCAGGACCAACACTGAAGCTTTCTTT
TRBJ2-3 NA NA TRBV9 CASSVFGTSTDTQYF TGTGCCAGCAGCGTGTTTGGGACTAGCACAGATACGCAGTATTTT
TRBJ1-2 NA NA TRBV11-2 CASSHRTRLYGYTF TGTGCCAGCAGCCACCGGACGAGGCTCTATGGCTACACCTTC
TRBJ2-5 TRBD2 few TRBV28 CASIPGLAGVGETQYF TGTGCCAGCATCCCGGGACTAGCGGGGGTTGGAGAGACCCAGTACTTC
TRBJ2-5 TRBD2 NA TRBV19 CASTYASGGNQETQYF TGTGCCAGTACCTACGCTAGCGGGGGAAACCAAGAGACCCAGTACTTC